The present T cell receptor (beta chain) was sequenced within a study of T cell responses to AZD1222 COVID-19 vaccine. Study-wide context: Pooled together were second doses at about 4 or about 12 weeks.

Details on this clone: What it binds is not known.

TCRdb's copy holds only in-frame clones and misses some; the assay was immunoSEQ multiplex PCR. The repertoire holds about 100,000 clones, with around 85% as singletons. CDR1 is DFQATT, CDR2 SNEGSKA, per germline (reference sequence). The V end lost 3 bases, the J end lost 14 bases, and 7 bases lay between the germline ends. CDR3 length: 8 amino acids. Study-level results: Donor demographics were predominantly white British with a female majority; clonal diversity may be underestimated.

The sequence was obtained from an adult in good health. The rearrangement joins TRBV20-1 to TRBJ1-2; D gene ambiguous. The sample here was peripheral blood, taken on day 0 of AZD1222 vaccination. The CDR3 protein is CSASVGTF. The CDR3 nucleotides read TGCAGTGCTAGCGTGGGGACCTTC.